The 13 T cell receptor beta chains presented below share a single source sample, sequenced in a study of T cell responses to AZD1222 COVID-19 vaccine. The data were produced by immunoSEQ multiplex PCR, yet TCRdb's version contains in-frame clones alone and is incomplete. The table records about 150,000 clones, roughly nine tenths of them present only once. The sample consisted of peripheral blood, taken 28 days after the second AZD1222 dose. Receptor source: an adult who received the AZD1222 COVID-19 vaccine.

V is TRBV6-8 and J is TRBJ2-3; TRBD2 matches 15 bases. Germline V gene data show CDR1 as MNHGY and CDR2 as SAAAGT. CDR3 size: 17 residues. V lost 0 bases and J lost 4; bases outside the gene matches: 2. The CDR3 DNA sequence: TGTGCCAGCAGTTACTCAAGGACTAGCGGGGGGGCAGATACGCAGTATTTT. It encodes CASSYSRTSGGADTQYF.

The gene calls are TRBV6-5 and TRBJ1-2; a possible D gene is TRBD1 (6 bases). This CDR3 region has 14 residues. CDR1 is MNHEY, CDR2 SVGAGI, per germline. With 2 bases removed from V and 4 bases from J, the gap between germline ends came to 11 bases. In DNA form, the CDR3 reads TGTGCCAGCAGTTACAACGGGGGCAGCTATGGCTACACCTTC. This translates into CASSYNGGSYGYTF.

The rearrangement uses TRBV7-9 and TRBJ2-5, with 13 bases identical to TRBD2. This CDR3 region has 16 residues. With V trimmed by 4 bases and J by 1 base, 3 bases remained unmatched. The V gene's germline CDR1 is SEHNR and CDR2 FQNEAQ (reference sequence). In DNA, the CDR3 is TGTGCCAGCAGCTCCGGACTAGCGGGGGTCCAAGAGACCCAGTACTTC. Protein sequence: CASSSGLAGVQETQYF.

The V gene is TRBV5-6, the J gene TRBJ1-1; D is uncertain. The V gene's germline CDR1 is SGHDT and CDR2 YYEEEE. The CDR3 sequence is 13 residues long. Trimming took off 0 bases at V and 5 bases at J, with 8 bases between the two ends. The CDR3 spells CASSLGPGTEAFF. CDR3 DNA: TGTGCCAGCAGCTTGGGGCCAGGTACTGAAGCTTTCTTT.

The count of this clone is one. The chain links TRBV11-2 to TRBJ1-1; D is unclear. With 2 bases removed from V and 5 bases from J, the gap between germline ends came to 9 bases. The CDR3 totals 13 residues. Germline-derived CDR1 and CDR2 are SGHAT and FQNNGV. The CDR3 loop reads CASSLNPGTEAFF. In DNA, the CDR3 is TGTGCCAGCAGCTTAAATCCGGGTACTGAAGCTTTCTTT.

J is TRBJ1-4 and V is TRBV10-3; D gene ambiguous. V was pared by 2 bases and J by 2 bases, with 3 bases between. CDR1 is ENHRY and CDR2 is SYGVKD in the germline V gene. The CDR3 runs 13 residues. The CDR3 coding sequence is TGTGCCATCAGTGAGAGGACTAATGAAAAACTGTTTTTT. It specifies CAISERTNEKLFF.

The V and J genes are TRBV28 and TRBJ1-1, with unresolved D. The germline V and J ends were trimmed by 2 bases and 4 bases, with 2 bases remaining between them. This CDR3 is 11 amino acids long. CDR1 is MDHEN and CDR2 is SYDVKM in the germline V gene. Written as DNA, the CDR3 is TGTGCCAGCAGTTTAGGCACTGAAGCTTTCTTT. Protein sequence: CASSLGTEAFF.

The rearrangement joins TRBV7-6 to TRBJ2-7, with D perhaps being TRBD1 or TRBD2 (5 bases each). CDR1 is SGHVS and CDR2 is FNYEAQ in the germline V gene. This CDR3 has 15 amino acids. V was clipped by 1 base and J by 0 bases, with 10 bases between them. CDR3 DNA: TGTGCCAGCAGCTTAGGGGACGGAGTCTCCTACGAGCAGTACTTC. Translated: CASSLGDGVSYEQYF.

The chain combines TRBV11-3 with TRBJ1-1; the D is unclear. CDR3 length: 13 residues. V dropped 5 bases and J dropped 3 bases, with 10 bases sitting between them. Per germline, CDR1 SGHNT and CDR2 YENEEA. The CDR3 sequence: CASSLMEDTEAFF. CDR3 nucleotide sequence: TGTGCCAGCAGCCTAATGGAGGACACTGAAGCTTTCTTT. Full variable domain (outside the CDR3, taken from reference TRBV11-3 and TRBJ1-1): EAGVVQSPRYKIIEKKQPVAFWCNPISGHNTLYWYLQNLGQGPELLIRYENEEAVDDSQLPKDRFSAERLKGVDSTLKIQPAELGDSAVYLCASSLMEDTEAFFGQGTRLTVV.

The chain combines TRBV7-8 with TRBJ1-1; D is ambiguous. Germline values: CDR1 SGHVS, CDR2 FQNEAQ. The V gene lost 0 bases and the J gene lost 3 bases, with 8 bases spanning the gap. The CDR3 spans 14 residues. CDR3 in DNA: TGTGCCAGCAGCTTAGCGCGGGTATACACTGAAGCTTTCTTT. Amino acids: CASSLARVYTEAFF.

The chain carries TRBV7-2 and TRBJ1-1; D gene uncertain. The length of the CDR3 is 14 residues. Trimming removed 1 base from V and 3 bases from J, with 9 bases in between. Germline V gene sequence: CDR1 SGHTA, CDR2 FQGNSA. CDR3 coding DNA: TGTGCCAGCAGCTTAGTAACGGGGTACACTGAAGCTTTCTTT. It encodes CASSLVTGYTEAFF.

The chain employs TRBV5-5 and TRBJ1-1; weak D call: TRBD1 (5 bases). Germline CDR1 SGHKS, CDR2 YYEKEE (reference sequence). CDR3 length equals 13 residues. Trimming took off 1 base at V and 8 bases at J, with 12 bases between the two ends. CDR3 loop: CASSLLSGAEAFF. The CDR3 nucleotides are TGTGCCAGCAGCTTGCTATCCGGGGCGGAAGCTTTCTTT.

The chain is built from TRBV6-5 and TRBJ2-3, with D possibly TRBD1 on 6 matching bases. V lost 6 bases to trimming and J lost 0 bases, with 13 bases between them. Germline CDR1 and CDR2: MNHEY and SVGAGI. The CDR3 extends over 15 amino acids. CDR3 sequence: CASSETGASTDTQYF. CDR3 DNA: TGTGCCAGCAGCGAGACAGGCGCTAGCACAGATACGCAGTATTTT.